These 21 T cell receptor beta chains came from one sample sequenced in a study of blood T cell repertoires in COVID-19. This table comes from immunoSEQ multiplex PCR, and its TCRdb copy is limited to in-frame clones, with some not included. The profile covers hundreds of thousands of clones, with 88% appearing a single time and approximately 2% taken by the ten largest. Source material: PBMCs or T cells enriched from blood (not recorded which). These receptors were obtained from a woman aged 55-75 years in a cohort exposed to, infected with or recovered from COVID-19 (not recorded which).

V usage is TRBV6-5 and J usage is TRBJ2-7, with 10 bases that match TRBD1. Germline V CDR1 and CDR2: MNHEY, SVGAGI. This CDR3 is built from 14 residues. The junction had 5 bases not matched to a gene; V was cut back by 6 bases and J by 3 bases. CDR3 bases: TGTGCCAGCAGAAGGGACAGGGGAGGCTACGAGCAGTACTTC. Translation: CASRRDRGGYEQYF.

This chain joins TRBV4-1 and TRBJ1-5, with D possibly TRBD1 on 6 matching bases. V was pared by 0 bases and J by 5 bases, with 11 bases between. Per the germline V gene, CDR1 is MGHRA and CDR2 is YSYEKL. The CDR3 has 15 amino acids. Here the CDR3 reads CASSQEDRPYQPQHF. The CDR3 DNA follows: TGCGCCAGCAGCCAAGAGGACAGACCCTATCAGCCCCAGCATTTT.

This chain uses TRBV18 with TRBJ2-6; TRBD1 might be the D (5 bases). Germline CDR1 and CDR2: KGHSH and LQKENI. The CDR3 loop spans 16 amino acids. The V and J ends lost 6 bases and 0 bases respectively, with 12 bases between them. CDR3 sequence (DNA): TGTGCCAGCTCGCAGGACATGAGCTCTGGGGCCAACGTCCTGACTTTC. It encodes CASSQDMSSGANVLTF.

V is TRBV7-2 and J is TRBJ2-1, with a possible D match to TRBD2 (5 bases). The CDR3 is 13 residues long. CDR1 and CDR2 (germline): SGHTA, FQGNSA. V was cut by 2 bases and J by 6 bases, with 8 bases left in between. The CDR3 sequence: CASSLSGINEQFF. CDR3 bases: TGTGCCAGCAGCTTATCGGGAATCAATGAGCAGTTCTTC.

The V call is TRBV5-1, the J call TRBJ2-3; 8 nucleotides align to TRBD2. CDR3 size: 21 residues. Trimming removed 0 bases from V and 5 bases from J; junction bases left unmatched: 23. CDR1 is SGHRS, CDR2 YFSETQ, per germline. The CDR3 DNA reads as TGCGCCAGCAGCTTGGCCGTCAGGCAAGGTTTCAGCGGGAGTTCGATAGATACGCAGTATTTT. It yields the protein CASSLAVRQGFSGSSIDTQYF. The variable domain in full, with the rest retrieved from reference TRBV5-1 and TRBJ2-3, is KAGVTQTPRYLIKTRGQQVTLSCSPISGHRSVSWYQQTPGQGLQFLFEYFSETQRNKGNFPGRFSGRQFSNSRSEMNVSTLELGDSALYLCASSLAVRQGFSGSSIDTQYFGPGTRLTVL.

The gene calls are TRBV4-1 and TRBJ1-1; 7 bases match TRBD1. The CDR3 covers 16 residues. After removal of 4 bases from V and 3 bases from J, the junction contained 11 bases not matched to a gene. The germline gives CDR1 MGHRA, CDR2 YSYEKL. The CDR3: CASSPLGPTGDTEAFF. In nucleotides, the CDR3 is TGCGCCAGCAGCCCTTTAGGGCCTACAGGGGACACTGAAGCTTTCTTT.

V usage is TRBV29-1 and J usage is TRBJ2-1; D might be TRBD2 (6 bases). The CDR3 loop spans 18 amino acids. Looked up from germline, CDR1 is SQVTM and CDR2 is ANQGSEA. Trimming stripped 5 bases from V and 4 bases from J, with 27 bases between. CDR3 sequence reads: CSVRGIPQAVVRYNEQFF. In DNA form, the CDR3 reads TGCAGCGTTCGCGGGATTCCCCAGGCGGTAGTAAGGTACAATGAGCAGTTCTTC.

J is TRBJ1-2 and V is TRBV9, with 7 bases lining up with TRBD1. V trimming: 5 bases; J trimming: 2 bases; junction bases outside the gene matches: 6. Germline V gene sequence: CDR1 SGDLS, CDR2 YYNGEE. CDR3 length: 14 amino acids. The CDR3, as DNA: TGTGCCAGCAGTTCCCGGGACAGCAACTATGGCTACACCTTC. Translating gives CASSSRDSNYGYTF. Together with reference TRBV9 and TRBJ1-2, the CDR3 gives the full variable domain: DSGVTQTPKHLITATGQRVTLRCSPRSGDLSVYWYQQSLDQGLQFLIQYYNGEERAKGNILERFSAQQFPDLHSELNLSSLELGDSALYFCASSSRDSNYGYTFGSGTRLTVV.

This clone was seen a single time. The chain employs TRBV28 and TRBJ1-4; TRBD1 matches 10 bases. The germline CDR1 and CDR2 sequences are MDHEN and SYDVKM. V was clipped by 4 bases and J by 8 bases; unmatched bases: 7. The CDR3 length is 15 residues. CDR3 region: CASSSSGTGDEKLFF. Here the CDR3 DNA reads TGTGCCAGCAGTTCCTCCGGGACAGGGGACGAAAAACTGTTTTTT.

The V gene is TRBV7-2, the J gene TRBJ2-5, with D unresolved. The CDR3 is 14 amino acids. The germline CDR1 and CDR2 sequences are SGHTA and FQGNSA. V was cut by 3 bases and J by 5 bases, with 13 bases left in between. The CDR3 here is CASSFSRVGETQYF. The CDR3, as DNA: TGTGCCAGCAGCTTTTCACGGGTTGGGGAGACCCAGTACTTC.

The rearrangement uses TRBV24-1 and TRBJ2-1, with 8 bases fitting TRBD1. The V and J ends lost 4 bases and 3 bases, in that order; junction bases with no gene match: 7. Per germline, CDR1 KGHDR and CDR2 SFDVKD. This CDR3 region has 16 residues. CDR3 loop: CATSDSGQGSYNEQFF. In DNA form, the CDR3 reads TGTGCCACCAGTGACTCCGGACAGGGAAGCTACAATGAGCAGTTCTTC.

This chain links TRBV6-6 with TRBJ1-2; D gene uncertain. V lost 2 bases and J lost 1, with 8 bases in between. The CDR3 covers 14 residues. From germline, CDR1 is MNHNY and CDR2 SVGAGI (reference sequence). CDR3 region: CASSYGDINYGYTF. In DNA form, the CDR3 reads TGTGCCAGCAGTTACGGAGATATTAACTATGGCTACACCTTC.

The chain couples TRBV5-1 to TRBJ1-3, with 7 nucleotides matching TRBD1. CDR3 length: 16 residues. The germline V gene encodes CDR1 SGHRS and CDR2 YFSETQ. V trimming: 3 bases; J trimming: 0 bases; junction bases outside the gene matches: 6. The CDR3 nucleotides are TGCGCCAGCAGCTCCATGGCAGGGGGCTCTGGAAACACCATATATTTT. Translating gives CASSSMAGGSGNTIYF.

The V and J genes are TRBV12-5 and TRBJ1-5; D not certain. The CDR3 runs 13 residues. With 4 bases removed from V and 3 bases from J, the gap between germline ends came to 7 bases. Germline CDR1 LGHNT, CDR2 FRNRAP. The CDR3 DNA sequence: TGTGCTAGTGGTTCAGGATCCAATCAGCCCCAGCATTTT. Protein sequence: CASGSGSNQPQHF.

The gene calls are TRBV28 and TRBJ2-7; 8 bases line up with TRBD1. The CDR3 runs to 14 residues. After removal of 4 bases from V and 4 bases from J, the junction contained 6 bases not matched to a gene. Looked up from germline, CDR1 is MDHEN and CDR2 is SYDVKM. The CDR3 nucleotides are TGTGCCAGCAGTTCCAGGGGGCCCGTGTACGAGCAGTACTTC. Amino acids: CASSSRGPVYEQYF.

The gene calls are TRBV28 and TRBJ2-2; 13 positions match TRBD2. CDR1 and CDR2 from the germline V gene are MDHEN and SYDVKM. Trimming took 10 bases from V and 6 from J; bases not matched to a gene: 11. This CDR3 spans 16 amino acids. For the CDR3, the DNA is TGTGCCACCAAACTAGGACTAGCGGGAGAGGCCGGGGAGCTGTTTTTT. Translating it yields CATKLGLAGEAGELFF.

The CDR3 sequence is CASSIVSSYEQYF. The CDR3 DNA reads TGTGCCAGTAGTATCGTCAGCTCCTACGAGCAGTACTTC. This sequence joins TRBV19 and TRBJ2-7; D unclear. The V end lost 3 bases, the J end lost 0 bases, and 6 bases lay between the germline ends. Germline V gives CDR1 LNHDA, CDR2 SQIVND (reference sequence). The CDR3 is 13 amino acids.

This clone was observed once. For the CDR3, the DNA is TGTGCCAGCAACTTTATACAGGGAACCTACGAGCAGTACTTC. This translates into CASNFIQGTYEQYF. The chain links TRBV2 to TRBJ2-7, with D possibly TRBD1 on 6 matching bases. There are 14 residues in the CDR3. CDR1 is SNHLY, CDR2 FYNNEI, per germline. V lost 7 bases to trimming and J lost 2 bases, with 15 bases between them.

As DNA, the CDR3 is TGTGCCAGCAGCCGGTCGGGAGCAACTAATGAAAAACTGTTTTTT. It encodes CASSRSGATNEKLFF. The genes are TRBV3-1 (or the pseudogene TRBV3-2) and TRBJ1-4; D call uncertain. The germline V and J ends were trimmed by 4 bases and 0 bases, with 9 bases remaining between them. CDR3 size: 15 residues. The germline CDR1 and CDR2 sequences are LGHDT and YNNKEL (reference sequence).

The chain couples TRBV2 to TRBJ2-1; weak D call: TRBD1 (5 bases). V shed 6 bases and J shed 7 bases, with 7 bases lying between them. CDR1 and CDR2 (germline): SNHLY, FYNNEI. CDR3 size: 11 residues. The DNA for the CDR3 is TGTGCCAGCAGACAGGTTAATGAGCAGTTCTTC. Translation gives CASRQVNEQFF.

This clone was counted once. The chain carries TRBV30 and TRBJ2-7; the match to TRBD2 covers 10 bases. This CDR3 comprises 15 residues. The germline V gene has CDR1 GTSNPN and CDR2 SVGIG (reference sequence). The junction had 7 bases not matched to a gene; V was cut back by 1 base and J by 4 bases. Written as DNA, the CDR3 is TGTGCCTGGAGTGCAGACCCTAGCGGGAGTTACGAGCAGTACTTC. Translating it yields CAWSADPSGSYEQYF.